This TCR beta chain was sequenced during a study of blood T cell repertoires in COVID-19. The wider study: From T cells, B-cell-depleted T cells, or PBMCs came the material, which was cDNA or gDNA.

This CDR3 is built from 14 residues. Per germline, CDR1 MDHEN and CDR2 SYDVKM. V lost 6 bases and J 4 bases, leaving 15 bases between the germline ends. Produced via immunoSEQ multiplex PCR; TCRdb's table is partial and in-frame only. This repertoire shows roughly 250,000 clones, 90% to 95% found once; its top ten account for under 2.5%. The study counted Cohort 3 donors as recovered given two negative PCRs, clearance, or symptom resolution. A single count supports this clone. V gene TRBV28 combines with J gene TRBJ1-1; D is possibly TRBD1 (6 bases). The source material was PBMCs or T cells enriched from blood (not recorded which). The TCR was taken from a woman aged 18-29 years who had recovered from COVID-19. DNA of the CDR3: TGTGCCAGCAGCCTCCCGGACAGCCGCACTGAAGCTTTCTTT. It yields the protein CASSLPDSRTEAFF.